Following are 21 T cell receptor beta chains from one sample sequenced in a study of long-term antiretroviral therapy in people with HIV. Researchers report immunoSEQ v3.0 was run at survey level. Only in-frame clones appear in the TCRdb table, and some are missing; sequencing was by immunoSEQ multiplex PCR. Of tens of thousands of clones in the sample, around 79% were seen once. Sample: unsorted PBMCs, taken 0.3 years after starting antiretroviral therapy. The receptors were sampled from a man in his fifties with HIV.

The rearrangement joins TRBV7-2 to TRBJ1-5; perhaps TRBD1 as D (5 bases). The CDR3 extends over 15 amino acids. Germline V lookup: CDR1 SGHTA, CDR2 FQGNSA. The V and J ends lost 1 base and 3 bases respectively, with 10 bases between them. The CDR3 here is CASSLGGYLNQPQHF. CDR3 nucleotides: TGTGCCAGCAGCTTAGGGGGGTATCTCAATCAGCCCCAGCATTTT.

The CDR3 here is CASRTAGGPYNEQFF. Written as DNA, the CDR3 is TGTGCCAGCAGGACAGCGGGAGGGCCGTACAATGAGCAGTTCTTC. The chain uses TRBV6-5 and TRBJ2-1, with 10 positions matching TRBD2. V shed 6 bases, J shed 4 bases, and the junction held 6 bases outside the gene matches. Germline assignment: CDR1 MNHEY and CDR2 SVGAGI. The CDR3 contains 15 residues.

The CDR3 region is CASSPWSSGNTIYF. The CDR3, as DNA: TGTGCCAGCAGTCCCTGGAGCTCTGGAAACACCATATATTTT. V gene TRBV7-6 combines with J gene TRBJ1-3; no reliable D call. The CDR3 sequence is 14 residues long. CDR1 is SGHVS and CDR2 is FNYEAQ in the germline V gene. V gave up 6 bases and J gave up 0 bases, with 9 bases separating them.

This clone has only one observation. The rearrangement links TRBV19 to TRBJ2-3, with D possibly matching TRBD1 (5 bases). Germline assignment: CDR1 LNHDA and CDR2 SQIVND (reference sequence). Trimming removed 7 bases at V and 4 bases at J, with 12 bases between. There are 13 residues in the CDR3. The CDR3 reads CASTQGVADTQYF. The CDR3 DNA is TGTGCCAGTACTCAGGGCGTTGCAGATACGCAGTATTTT. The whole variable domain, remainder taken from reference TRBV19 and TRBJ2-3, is DGGITQSPKYLFRKEGQNVTLSCEQNLNHDAMYWYRQDPGQGLRLIYYSQIVNDFQKGDIAEGYSVSREKKESFPLTVTSAQKNPTAFYLCASTQGVADTQYFGPGTRLTVL.

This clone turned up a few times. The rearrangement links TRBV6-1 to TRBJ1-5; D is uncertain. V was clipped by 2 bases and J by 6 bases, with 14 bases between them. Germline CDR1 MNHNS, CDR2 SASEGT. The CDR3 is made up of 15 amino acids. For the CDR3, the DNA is TGTGCCAGCAGTGAATGGTTGCAGGACCCTCAGCCCCAGCATTTT. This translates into CASSEWLQDPQPQHF.

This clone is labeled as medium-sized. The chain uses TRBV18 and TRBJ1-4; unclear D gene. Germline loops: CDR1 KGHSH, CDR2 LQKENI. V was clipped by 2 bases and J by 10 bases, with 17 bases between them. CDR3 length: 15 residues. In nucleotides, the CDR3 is TGTGCCAGCTCACCATACGGGCCAGAATCGGGAAAACTGTTTTTT. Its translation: CASSPYGPESGKLFF. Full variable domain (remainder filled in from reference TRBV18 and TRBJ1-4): NAGVMQNPRHLVRRRGQEARLRCSPMKGHSHVYWYRQLPEEGLKFMVYLQKENIIDESGMPKERFSAEFPKEGPSILRIQQVVRGDSAAYFCASSPYGPESGKLFFGSGTQLSVL.

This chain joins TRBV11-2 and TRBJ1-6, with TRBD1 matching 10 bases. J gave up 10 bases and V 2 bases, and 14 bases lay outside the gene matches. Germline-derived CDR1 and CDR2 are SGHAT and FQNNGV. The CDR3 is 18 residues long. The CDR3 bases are TGTGCCAGCAGCTTAAAGGGACAGGGGCAAGCTTACTTGTCACCCCTCCACTTT. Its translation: CASSLKGQGQAYLSPLHF.

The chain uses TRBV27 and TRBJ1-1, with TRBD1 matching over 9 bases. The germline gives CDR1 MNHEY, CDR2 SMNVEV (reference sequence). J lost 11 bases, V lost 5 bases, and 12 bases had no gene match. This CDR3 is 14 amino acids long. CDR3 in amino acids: CASSPGTGSRRAFF. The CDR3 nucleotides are TGTGCCAGCAGTCCTGGGACAGGGAGCCGAAGGGCTTTCTTT.

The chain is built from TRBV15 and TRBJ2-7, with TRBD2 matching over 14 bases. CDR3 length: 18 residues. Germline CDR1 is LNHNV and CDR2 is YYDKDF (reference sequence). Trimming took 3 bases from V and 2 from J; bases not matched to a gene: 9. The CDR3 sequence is CATSRDPPTSGRAYEQYF. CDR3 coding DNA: TGTGCCACCAGCAGGGACCCCCCGACTAGCGGGAGGGCCTACGAGCAGTACTTC. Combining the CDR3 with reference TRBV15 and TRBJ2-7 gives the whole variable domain DAMVIQNPRYQVTQFGKPVTLSCSQTLNHNVMYWYQQKSSQAPKLLFHYYDKDFNNEADTPDNFQSRRPNTSFCFLDIRSPGLGDTAMYLCATSRDPPTSGRAYEQYFGPGTRLTVT.

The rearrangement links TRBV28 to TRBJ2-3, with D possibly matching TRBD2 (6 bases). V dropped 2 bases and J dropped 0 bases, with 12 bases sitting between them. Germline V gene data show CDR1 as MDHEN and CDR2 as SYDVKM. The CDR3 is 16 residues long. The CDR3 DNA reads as TGTGCCAGCAGTTTACCCGGGGGTCCCAGCACAGATACGCAGTATTTT. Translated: CASSLPGGPSTDTQYF.

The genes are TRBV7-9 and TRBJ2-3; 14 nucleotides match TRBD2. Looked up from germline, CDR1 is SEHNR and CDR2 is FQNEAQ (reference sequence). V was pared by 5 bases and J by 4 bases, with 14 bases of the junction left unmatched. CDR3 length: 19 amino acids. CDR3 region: CASSALKGLAGVRSDTQYF. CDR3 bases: TGTGCCAGCAGCGCCCTCAAGGGACTAGCGGGAGTCAGGTCAGATACGCAGTATTTT.

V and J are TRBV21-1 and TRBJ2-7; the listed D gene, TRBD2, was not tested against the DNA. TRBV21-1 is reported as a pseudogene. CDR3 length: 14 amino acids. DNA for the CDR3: TGTGCCAGCAGCCAGACTAGGGAGGTCTACGAGCAGTACTTC. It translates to CASSQTREVYEQYF.

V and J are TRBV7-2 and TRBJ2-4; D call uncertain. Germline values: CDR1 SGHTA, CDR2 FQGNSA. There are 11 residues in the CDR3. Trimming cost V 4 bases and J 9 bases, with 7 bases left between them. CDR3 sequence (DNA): TGTGCCAGCAGCTCGACGGTCATTCAGTACTTC. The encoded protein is CASSSTVIQYF.

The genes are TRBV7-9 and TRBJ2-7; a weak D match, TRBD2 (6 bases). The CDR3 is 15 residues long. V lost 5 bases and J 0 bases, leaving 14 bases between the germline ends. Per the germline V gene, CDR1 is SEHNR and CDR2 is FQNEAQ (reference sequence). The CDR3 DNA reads TGTGCCAGCAGCAGCCGGGACTGGAGCTCCTACGAGCAGTACTTC. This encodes CASSSRDWSSYEQYF.

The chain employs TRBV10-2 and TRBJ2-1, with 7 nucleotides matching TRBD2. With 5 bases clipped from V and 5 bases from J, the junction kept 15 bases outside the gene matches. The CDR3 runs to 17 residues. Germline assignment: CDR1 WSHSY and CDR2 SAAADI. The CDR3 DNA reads TGCGCCAGCAGTTTTGGGACTACCTCTCTGACGCACAATGAGCAGTTCTTC. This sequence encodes CASSFGTTSLTHNEQFF.

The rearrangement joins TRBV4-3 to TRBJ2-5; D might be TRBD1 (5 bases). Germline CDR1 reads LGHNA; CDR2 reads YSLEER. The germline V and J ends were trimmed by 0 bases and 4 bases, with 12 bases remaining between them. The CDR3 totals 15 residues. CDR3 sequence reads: CASSQESGLTETQYF. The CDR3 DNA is TGCGCCAGCAGCCAAGAATCAGGGCTTACAGAGACCCAGTACTTC.

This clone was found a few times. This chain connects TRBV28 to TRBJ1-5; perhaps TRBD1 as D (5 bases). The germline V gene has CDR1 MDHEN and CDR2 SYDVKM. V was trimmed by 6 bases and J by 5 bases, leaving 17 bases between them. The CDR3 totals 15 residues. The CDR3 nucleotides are TGTGCCAGCAGGCCCGCCCGGCAGGGCGATCAGCCCCAGCATTTT. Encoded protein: CASRPARQGDQPQHF.

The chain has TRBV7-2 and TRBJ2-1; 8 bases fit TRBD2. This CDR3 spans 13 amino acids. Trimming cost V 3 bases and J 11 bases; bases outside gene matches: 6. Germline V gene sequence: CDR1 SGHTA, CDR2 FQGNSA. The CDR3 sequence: CASSFSGLAQQFF. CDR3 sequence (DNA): TGTGCCAGCAGCTTTTCCGGACTAGCACAGCAGTTCTTC. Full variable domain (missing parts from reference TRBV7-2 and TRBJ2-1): GAGVSQSPSNKVTEKGKDVELRCDPISGHTALYWYRQSLGQGLEFLIYFQGNSAPDKSGLPSDRFSAERTGGSVSTLTIQRTQQEDSAVYLCASSFSGLAQQFFGPGTRLTVL.

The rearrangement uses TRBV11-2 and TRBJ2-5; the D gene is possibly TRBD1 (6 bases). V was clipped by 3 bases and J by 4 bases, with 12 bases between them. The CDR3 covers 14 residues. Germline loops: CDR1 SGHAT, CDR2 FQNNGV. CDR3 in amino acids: CASSFKQGGETQYF. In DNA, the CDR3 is TGTGCCAGCAGCTTTAAACAGGGCGGAGAGACCCAGTACTTC.

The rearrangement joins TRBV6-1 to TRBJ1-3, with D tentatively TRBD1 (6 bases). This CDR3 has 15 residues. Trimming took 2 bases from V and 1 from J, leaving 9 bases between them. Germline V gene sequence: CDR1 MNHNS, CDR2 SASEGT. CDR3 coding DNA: TGTGCCAGCAGTGAACGGACAGAATCTGGAAACACCATATATTTT. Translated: CASSERTESGNTIYF.

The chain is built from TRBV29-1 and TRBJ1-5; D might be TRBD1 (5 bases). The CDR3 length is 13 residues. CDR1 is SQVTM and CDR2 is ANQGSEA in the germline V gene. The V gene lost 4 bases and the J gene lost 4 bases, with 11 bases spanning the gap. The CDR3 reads CSVATEANQPQHF. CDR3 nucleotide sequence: TGCAGCGTTGCGACAGAGGCAAATCAGCCCCAGCATTTT.